This paragraph covers one T cell receptor (beta chain) sequence. Its antigen is unknown. Per-base quality was not reported, and no clone a single base away is much larger than it. The immunoSEQ Assay, a bias-controlled multiplex PCR, was used to amplify TCRbeta CDR3 regions from genomic DNA. On the study's bioinformatics: The number of nucleated cells in each sample was estimated by amplification of reference gene primers within the assay. Sequence reads were collapsed and filtered to measure the absolute abundance of every unique TCRbeta CDR3 rearrangement. For each sample, productive Simpson clonality was calculated as the square root of Simpson's diversity index over productive rearrangements. Entries here come from immuneACCESS through TCRdb and include only in-frame sequences with V and J called. Some clones fail to appear in such tables; in the studies checked, an unresolved V gene covers under half of the shortfall, and the cause of the remainder is unknown. The V and J calls and clone size were taken over from that table, and D and trimming were inferred from the DNA. Recorded for this sample are roughly 280,000 clones; more than 80% of them occurred a single time. The ten top clones hold around 2% of the sample.

Trimming leaves V shorter by 5 bases and J shorter by 10 bases, with the junction holding 6 bases beyond the gene matches. The CDR3, cysteine through phenylalanine, is 12 amino acids long. The only DNA kept is the CDR3, 36 bases in frame from the first base. CDR1 and CDR2, per the germline V gene, are MDHEN and SYDVKM. The sample belongs to a study of blood T cell repertoires in COVID-19 (dated by TCRdb to between 2020 and 2021). In the study overall: The collaborator samples originated in the United States, Italy and Spain and spanned the acute and convalescent phases of COVID-19. The repertoires were released in a freely available public database meant as a resource for research on the immune response to SARS-CoV-2. The dataset comprised deeply sampled blood TCRbeta repertoires from subjects exposed to, actively infected with, or recovered from COVID-19. The samples were drawn from the first 160 participants of the ongoing ImmuneRACE study and from under 1,500 subjects provided by 6 global collaborators. A de-identified subject ID, COVID-19 status, age in years and sex were almost always included in the sample metadata. Where available, HLA class I and class II types were taken from metadata supplied by the sample provider and were not determined by assay-based typing. The prospective study material was composed of cDNA or gDNA derived from T cells, B-cell-depleted T cells, or PBMCs.

Enrolling through a virtual design, the prospective study's participants ranged in age from about 18 to 89 years and lived across some 23 United States geographic areas. Cohort assignment in the prospective study relied on participant-reported clinical history from a screening survey and a study questionnaire. Recovered participants in ImmuneRACE Cohort 3 were defined by two consecutive negative NP/OP PCR tests, clearance by a healthcare professional, or resolution of symptoms. In the prospective study, whole blood, serum and a nasopharyngeal or oropharyngeal swab were collected from each participant by mobile phlebotomists. Additional blood draws and questionnaires over an approximately two-month period could optionally be provided by prospective study participants. Prospective study blood samples were shipped either frozen or at room temperature before DNA extraction. What the research found in general, with its limitations: The quantity of clinical and demographic metadata differed by source and by participant and was supplied without curation.

The sequenced material came from PBMCs or T cells enriched from blood (not recorded which). The chain is assembled from TRBV28 and TRBJ1-2; 8 middle bases align to TRBD1. The TCR comes from a woman younger than 35 who had recovered from COVID-19. The CDR3 is CASSPGTGVYTF. In nucleotides, the sequence is TGTGCCAGCAGTCCCGGGACAGGAGTCTACACCTTC.